The entry below describes one TCR beta chain. Its target is not known. These data originate in a study of OX40 agonist ivuxolimab in advanced cancers. Points from the study as a whole: Expanded clones were, on average, more numerous in CD8+ T cells than in CD4+.

The data were produced by immunoSEQ multiplex PCR, yet TCRdb's version contains in-frame clones alone and is incomplete. The sample lists about 120,000 clones; approximately 90% were seen once. V lost 1 base to trimming and J lost 8 bases, with 17 bases between them. The CDR3 is 15 amino acids. CDR1 LGHNA and CDR2 YSLEER come from the germline V gene. The source material was CD4+ or CD8+ T cells sorted from blood, sampled in a trial of the OX40 agonist ivuxolimab. This receptor was identified in an adult with an advanced solid tumor such as melanoma, head and neck, liver or kidney cancer. The chain combines TRBV4-3 with TRBJ1-2, with TRBD1 as a possible D gene (5 bases). CDR3 sequence reads: CASSQVMVAGQGYTF. The CDR3 coding sequence is TGCGCCAGCAGCCAAGTTATGGTAGCAGGGCAAGGCTACACCTTC.